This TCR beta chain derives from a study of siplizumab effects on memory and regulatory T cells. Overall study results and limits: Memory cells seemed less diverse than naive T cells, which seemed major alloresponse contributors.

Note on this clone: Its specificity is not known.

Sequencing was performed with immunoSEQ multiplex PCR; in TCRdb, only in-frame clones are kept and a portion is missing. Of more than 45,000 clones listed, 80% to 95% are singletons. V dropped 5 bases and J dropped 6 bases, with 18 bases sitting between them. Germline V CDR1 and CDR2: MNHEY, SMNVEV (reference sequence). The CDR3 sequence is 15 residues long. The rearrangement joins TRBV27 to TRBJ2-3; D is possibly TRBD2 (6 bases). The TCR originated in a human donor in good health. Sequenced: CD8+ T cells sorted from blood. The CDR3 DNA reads TGTGCCAGCAGTCCCGGGACTCAAGGGGCGGATACGCAGTATTTT. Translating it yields CASSPGTQGADTQYF.